The 21 T cell receptor beta chains below were found in one sample sequenced in a study of patients and donors after allogeneic stem cell transplantation. TCRdb passed the RT-PCR reads through MiXCR, listing each CDR3 protein once. The sample records hundreds of thousands of distinct CDR3 sequences, 16% being singletons. The specimen was blood, either unsorted or a sorted T cell fraction (not recorded which). The receptors were sampled from a human donor who was either an allogeneic HSCT recipient or a stem cell or donor lymphocyte infusion donor (not recorded which). It is not recorded whose cells these are; they may come from a transplant donor.

This clonotype turned up a few times. V and J are TRBV7-2 and TRBJ1-3, with 7 bases aligning to TRBD1. From germline, CDR1 is SGHTA and CDR2 FQGNSA. Trimming cost V 3 bases and J 5 bases; bases outside gene matches: 7. This CDR3 comprises 15 residues. The CDR3 here is CASSLDRILRNTIYF. CDR3 coding DNA: TGTGCCAGCAGCTTGGACAGGATTTTAAGAAACACCATATATTTT.

J is TRBJ2-2 and V is TRBV28; D possibly corresponds to TRBD1 (6 bases). V lost 10 bases, J lost 1 base, and 13 bases lay in between. The CDR3 length is 14 residues. Germline CDR1 is MDHEN and CDR2 is SYDVKM. In nucleotides, the CDR3 is TGTGCCATTGGGGGCCCACGGAACACCGGGGAGCTGTTTTTT. Translation gives CAIGGPRNTGELFF. Full variable domain (outside the CDR3, taken from reference TRBV28 and TRBJ2-2): DVKVTQSSRYLVKRTGEKVFLECVQDMDHENMFWYRQDPGLGLRLIYFSYDVKMKEKGDIPEGYSVSREKKERFSLILESASTNQTSMYLCAIGGPRNTGELFFGEGSRLTVL.

The chain links TRBV19 to TRBJ1-5, with D unclear. Germline CDR1 LNHDA, CDR2 SQIVND (reference sequence). V lost 7 bases to trimming and J lost 2 bases, with 12 bases between them. There are 14 residues in the CDR3. In DNA, the CDR3 is TGTGCCAGTATGATGGGTATTGGCAATCAGCCCCAGCATTTT. It codes for CASMMGIGNQPQHF.

The V gene is TRBV29-1, the J gene TRBJ2-1; D ambiguous. This CDR3 region has 10 residues. Germline values: CDR1 SQVTM, CDR2 ANQGSEA. Between the trimmed V and J ends, which lost 4 bases and 5 bases, there was a span of 3 bases. The CDR3 nucleotides read TGCAGCGTTGTCCACAATGAGCAGTTCTTC. Amino acid sequence: CSVVHNEQFF.

This clonotype occurred a few times. The rearrangement joins TRBV20-1 to TRBJ2-5; TRBD1 might be the D (6 bases). V lost 6 bases and J lost 1, with 18 bases in between. Germline values: CDR1 DFQATT, CDR2 SNEGSKA (reference sequence). This CDR3 spans 15 amino acids. In DNA, the CDR3 is TGCAGTGCGGCAGGGGCCATGAGTGGCCAAGAGACCCAGTACTTC. Its translation: CSAAGAMSGQETQYF.

This clonotype has more than one count but fewer than ten. The chain uses TRBV7-8 and TRBJ1-5, with no clear D. The germline gives CDR1 SGHVS, CDR2 FQNEAQ. The CDR3 is made up of 12 amino acids. Deletions cut 4 bases from V and 6 bases from J, with 7 bases between. The CDR3 region is CASSSAVQPQHF. CDR3 DNA: TGTGCCAGCAGCTCCGCGGTTCAGCCCCAGCATTTT.

Only a few counts were recorded for this clonotype. The chain joins TRBV6-5 to TRBJ2-7; the D is unclear. V was pared by 2 bases and J by 3 bases, with 11 bases between. The CDR3 covers 14 residues. Germline CDR1 and CDR2: MNHEY and SVGAGI. CDR3 region: CASSYGNHLYEQYF. CDR3 coding DNA: TGTGCCAGCAGTTACGGCAATCATCTCTACGAGCAGTACTTC.

The chain recombines TRBV18 with TRBJ1-2; 9 nucleotides align to TRBD1. The CDR3 is 16 residues long. Germline lookup yields CDR1 KGHSH and CDR2 LQKENI. The trim removed 1 base at V and 4 bases at J, leaving 7 bases unmatched. This CDR3 is CASSPLPGQGGYGYTF. Written as DNA, the CDR3 is TGTGCCAGCTCACCACTGCCGGGACAGGGTGGCTATGGCTACACCTTC.

J is TRBJ1-2 and V is TRBV2, with 7 bases that match TRBD1. The germline gives CDR1 SNHLY, CDR2 FYNNEI. The CDR3 covers 14 residues. The trim removed 4 bases at V and 3 bases at J, leaving 5 bases unmatched. The CDR3 nucleotides read TGTGCCAGCAGTGGGGACAGAGGGGACTATGGCTACACCTTC. Its translation is CASSGDRGDYGYTF.

In its sample, this clonotype was seen a few times. V usage is TRBV7-2 and J usage is TRBJ2-7; a possible D gene is TRBD2 (5 bases). This CDR3 is built from 16 residues. V lost 5 bases and J lost 0, with 17 bases in between. Germline V CDR1 and CDR2: SGHTA, FQGNSA. Here the CDR3 reads CASSPPRVKDSYEQYF. The CDR3 DNA sequence: TGTGCCAGCAGCCCCCCGCGGGTAAAAGACTCCTACGAGCAGTACTTC.

This clonotype was counted ten times or more. The V and J genes are TRBV12-3 or TRBV12-4 and TRBJ2-1; TRBD1 is a possible D gene (6 bases). V was clipped by 6 bases and J by 2 bases, with 14 bases between them. CDR3 size: 15 residues. The CDR3 coding sequence is TGTGCCAGCAGACTGACAGGTTTGACCTACAATGAGCAGTTCTTC. Translating gives CASRLTGLTYNEQFF.

This clonotype was counted between two and nine times. The chain couples TRBV27 to TRBJ2-4; D gene ambiguous. Germline CDR1 is MNHEY and CDR2 is SMNVEV (reference sequence). This CDR3 contains 14 residues. Trimming removed 5 bases at V and 0 bases at J, with 8 bases between. The CDR3 DNA is TGTGCCAGCAGTCCCGGGCTAGCCAAAAACATTCAGTACTTC. Translated: CASSPGLAKNIQYF.

J is TRBJ2-7 and V is TRBV27; 9 nucleotides match TRBD1. The CDR3 runs 15 residues. Trimming at V came to 8 bases and at J to 4 bases, leaving 12 bases not matched to a gene. Germline assignment: CDR1 MNHEY and CDR2 SMNVEV (reference sequence). This CDR3 reads CASGTPGQGFYEQYF. The CDR3 DNA reads TGTGCCAGCGGGACCCCGGGACAGGGATTTTACGAGCAGTACTTC.

The genes are TRBV20-1 and TRBJ1-6; D remains ambiguous. Trimming cost V 3 bases and J 1 base, with 13 bases left between them. The CDR3 extends over 16 amino acids. CDR1 is DFQATT, CDR2 SNEGSKA, per germline (reference sequence). The CDR3 sequence: CSASLMQDSYNSPLHF. The CDR3, as DNA: TGCAGTGCTAGTTTGATGCAGGATTCCTATAATTCACCCCTCCACTTT.

The CDR3 DNA follows: TGTGCCAGCAGCTCCCGTAGCGGGAGAAAAACAGATACGCAGTATTTT. Its translation is CASSSRSGRKTDTQYF. The V call is TRBV5-4, the J call TRBJ2-3, with 9 bases fitting TRBD2. This CDR3 is 16 amino acids long. The V and J ends lost 3 bases and 3 bases, in that order; junction bases with no gene match: 8. Germline values: CDR1 SGHNT, CDR2 YYREEE (reference sequence).

This chain links TRBV5-5 with TRBJ1-6, with a possible D match to TRBD1 (5 bases). Trimming left V 4 bases short and J 8 bases short, with 13 bases between. The CDR3 contains 14 residues. Germline CDR1 and CDR2: SGHKS and YYEKEE (reference sequence). The CDR3 spells CASSLKGADSPLHF. Here the CDR3 DNA reads TGTGCCAGCAGCCTAAAAGGGGCAGATTCACCCCTCCACTTT.

The chain uses TRBV24-1 and TRBJ2-7; D perhaps matches TRBD2 (7 bases). CDR3 size: 14 residues. Germline loops: CDR1 KGHDR, CDR2 SFDVKD. V was trimmed by 7 bases and J by 1 base, leaving 13 bases between them. CDR3: CATSRGGPSYEQYF. As DNA, the CDR3 is TGTGCCACCAGCAGGGGAGGGCCGTCCTACGAGCAGTACTTC.

This clonotype was recorded a few times. This chain connects TRBV5-5 to TRBJ2-3, with 8 nucleotides matching TRBD2. V lost 4 bases and J lost 6; bases outside the gene matches: 13. The CDR3 length is 16 residues. Germline CDR1 reads SGHKS; CDR2 reads YYEKEE (reference sequence). CDR3 coding DNA: TGTGCCAGCAGCCAACCACTAGCGGTGGATGTCGATACGCAGTATTTT. Translated, it gives CASSQPLAVDVDTQYF.

The table lists this clonotype with a few counts. The rearrangement uses TRBV2 and TRBJ2-1; D gene unclear. The CDR3 has 11 amino acids. Trimming took 11 bases from V and 3 from J, leaving 8 bases between them. CDR1 SNHLY and CDR2 FYNNEI come from the germline V gene. Here the CDR3 reads CAGPGYNEQFF. CDR3 DNA sequence: TGTGCCGGGCCGGGCTACAATGAGCAGTTCTTC.

This chain joins TRBV20-1 and TRBJ2-7; tentative D call: TRBD2 (6 bases). This CDR3 has 17 amino acids. CDR1 and CDR2 (germline): DFQATT, SNEGSKA (reference sequence). CDR3 bases: TGCACTACTCCTCCAAGGGGTTGGGGGGTGAGCTCCTACGAGCAGTACTTC. This encodes CTTPPRGWGVSSYEQYF.

The sample holds many counts of this clonotype. The chain couples TRBV5-1 to TRBJ1-1; TRBD1 might be the D (6 bases). Trimming cost V 3 bases and J 0 bases, with 21 bases left between them. Germline CDR1 and CDR2: SGHRS and YFSETQ. This CDR3 has 18 residues. CDR3 residues: CASSSPAVRGALNTEAFF. For the CDR3, the DNA is TGCGCCAGCAGCTCCCCGGCCGTTCGGGGGGCACTGAACACTGAAGCTTTCTTT.